This TCR beta chain was obtained from a study of vaccination and CD4 T cells after COVID-19. The CDR3 sequence is 13 residues long. From germline, CDR1 is DFQATT and CDR2 SNEGSKA (reference sequence). V lost 6 bases, J lost 3 bases, and 13 bases lay in between. Worth noting for this clonotype: Its antigen remains unidentified.

Treatment: approximately 10-day PBMC culture with coronavirus spike peptide pools or control peptides (ViraFEST assay). Collection of the unexposed donor's CD4+ T cells took place before the COVID-19 pandemic (2011-2018). With the Oncomine TCR Beta short-read assay, DNA from cultured CD4+ T cells was sequenced. TCRdb re-called the PCR reads through MiXCR, storing one row per CDR3 protein. The table includes 8,500 to 9,500 distinct CDR3 sequences, roughly a third detected once. This clonotype was obtained from a human donor in good health. The chain uses TRBV20-1 and TRBJ2-3, with a tentative D call TRBD1 (6 bases). The sample taken for sequencing was CD4+ T cells from blood, cultured in vitro. DNA for the CDR3: TGCAGTGCCAAACGACAGGAGACAGATACGCAGTATTTT. Its protein product is CSAKRQETDTQYF.